The sequence of this TCR beta chain was determined in a study of neurological immune-mediated disorders. Whole-study findings and limits: Patients with HTLV-1-associated myelopathy had the highest level of TCR clonal expansion, whereas patients with multiple sclerosis had the lowest level, falling beneath the level found in healthy controls.

V was shortened by 5 bases and J by 8 bases, with 12 bases between the two germline ends. The CDR3 totals 13 residues. Looked up from germline, CDR1 is SGHTA and CDR2 is FQGNSA. The method for making cDNA was 5'RACE, and it used 10-nucleotide random UMIs. From 15-18 subjects, every sequencing run obtained over 200 million TCR-beta sequences. TCRdb processed the 5' RACE reads anew with MiXCR; each CDR3 protein has one entry. Of about 39,000 distinct CDR3 sequences listed, roughly 6.9% are singletons. Comment on this clonotype: The target antigen is unknown.

CD4+ or CD8+ T cells at a count of 1 million served as input for the sorted libraries. The chain is built from TRBV7-2 and TRBJ1-4; D remains ambiguous. This receptor was taken from a man aged 50 to 60 in good health. Material: CD4+ T cells from blood. CDR3 region: CASSPGRLEKLFF. For the CDR3, the DNA is TGTGCCAGCAGCCCCGGGCGTCTGGAAAAACTGTTTTTT. Complete variable domain (other parts from reference TRBV7-2 and TRBJ1-4): GAGVSQSPSNKVTEKGKDVELRCDPISGHTALYWYRQSLGQGLEFLIYFQGNSAPDKSGLPSDRFSAERTGGSVSTLTIQRTQQEDSAVYLCASSPGRLEKLFFGSGTQLSVL.